A single T cell receptor (beta chain) is shown here with its context. Across under 25 US areas, participants ranged in age from 18 to 89 years. Germline V gene data show CDR1 as MRHNA and CDR2 as SNTAGT. The length of the CDR3 is 12 residues. V was clipped by 8 bases and J by 2 bases, with 10 bases between them. The data stem from a study of blood T cell repertoires in COVID-19. Study context: From T cells, B-cell-depleted T cells, or PBMCs came the material, which was cDNA or gDNA.

Produced via immunoSEQ multiplex PCR; TCRdb's table is partial and in-frame only. Altogether some 170,000 clones are present, 70% to 85% being singletons, with the ten largest covering 12% to 15%. The sequence came from a man aged 50 to 59 who had recovered from COVID-19. The sequenced sample consisted of PBMCs or T cells enriched from blood (not recorded which). V and J are TRBV6-4 and TRBJ2-7; D is uncertain. This CDR3 reads CASSAITYEQYF. CDR3 coding DNA: TGTGCCAGCTCTGCGATAACCTACGAGCAGTACTTC.